Ten or more counts support the clone carrying this T cell receptor (beta chain). The target antigen is unknown. This sample was taken from a study of T cells in Graves' hyperthyroidism and ophthalmopathy. Researchers took RNA transcripts and amplified the TCR beta CDR3 regions from them. Primed by the HTBI set, a first-round RT-PCR was run on the TCR CDR3. In TCRdb, the multiplex PCR reads were re-called with MiXCR into one record per CDR3 protein. The table lists around 660,000 distinct CDR3 sequences, less than 45% of them singletons. Study-wide results and caveats: Model output signaled ophthalmopathy a median 6.5 months ahead of onset. The blood repertoire included most of the expanded thyroid clonotypes above 0.001. Separation of ophthalmopathy from stable hyperthyroidism was achieved by a 13 V-J model.

From germline, CDR1 is WSHSY and CDR2 SAAADI. Trimming removed 6 bases from V and 5 bases from J; junction bases left unmatched: 4. This CDR3 contains 13 residues. The study based diagnoses on clinical symptoms, serum thyroxine and TRAb, thyroid ultrasound and orbital computed tomography. The J gene is TRBJ1-5, the V gene TRBV10-2, with 7 bases matching TRBD1. Sequenced: peripheral blood or thyroid tissue (not recorded which). This TCR was sampled from an adult man with Graves' disease, either hyperthyroidism or ophthalmopathy (not recorded which). CDR3 in DNA: TGCGCCAGCAGAGACAGGGTGGATCAGCCCCAGCATTTT. Translated: CASRDRVDQPQHF.